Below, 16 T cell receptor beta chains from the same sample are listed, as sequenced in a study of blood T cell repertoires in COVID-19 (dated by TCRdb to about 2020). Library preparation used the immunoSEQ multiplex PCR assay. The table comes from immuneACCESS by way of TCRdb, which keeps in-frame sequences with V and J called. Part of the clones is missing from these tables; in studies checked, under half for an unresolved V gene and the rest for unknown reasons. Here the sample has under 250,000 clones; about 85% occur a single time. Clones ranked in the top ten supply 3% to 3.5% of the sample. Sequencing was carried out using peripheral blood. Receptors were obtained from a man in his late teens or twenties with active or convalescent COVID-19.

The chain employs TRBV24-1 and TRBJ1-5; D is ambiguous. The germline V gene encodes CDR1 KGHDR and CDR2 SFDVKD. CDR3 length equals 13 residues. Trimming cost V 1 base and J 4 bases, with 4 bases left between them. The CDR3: CATSDFSNQPQHF. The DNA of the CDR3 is TGTGCCACCAGTGATTTCAGTAATCAGCCCCAGCATTTT.

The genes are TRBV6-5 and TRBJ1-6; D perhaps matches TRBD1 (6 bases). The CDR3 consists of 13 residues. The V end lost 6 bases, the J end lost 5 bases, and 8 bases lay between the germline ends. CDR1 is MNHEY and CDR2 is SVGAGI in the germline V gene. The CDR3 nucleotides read TGTGCCAGCAGCCGACAGGATAATTCACCCCTCCACTTT. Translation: CASSRQDNSPLHF.

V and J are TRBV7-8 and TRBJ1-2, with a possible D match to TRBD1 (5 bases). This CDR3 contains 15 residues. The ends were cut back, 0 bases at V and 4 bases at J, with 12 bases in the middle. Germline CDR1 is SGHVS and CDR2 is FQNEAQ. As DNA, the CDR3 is TGTGCCAGCAGCTTAGCGGGTCGGGGGACCTATGGCTACACCTTC. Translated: CASSLAGRGTYGYTF.

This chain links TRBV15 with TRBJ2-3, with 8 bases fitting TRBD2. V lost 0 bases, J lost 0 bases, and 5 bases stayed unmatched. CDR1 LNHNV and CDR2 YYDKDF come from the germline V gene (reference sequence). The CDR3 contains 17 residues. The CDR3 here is CATSRDLTSGSTDTQYF. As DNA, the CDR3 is TGTGCCACCAGCAGAGATCTCACTAGCGGTAGCACAGATACGCAGTATTTT.

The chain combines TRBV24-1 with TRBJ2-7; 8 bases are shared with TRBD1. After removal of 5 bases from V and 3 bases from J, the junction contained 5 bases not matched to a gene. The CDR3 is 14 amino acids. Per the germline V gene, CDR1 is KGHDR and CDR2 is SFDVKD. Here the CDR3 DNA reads TGTGCCACCAGTGGGAAGGGACAGGTCTACGAGCAGTACTTC. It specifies CATSGKGQVYEQYF.

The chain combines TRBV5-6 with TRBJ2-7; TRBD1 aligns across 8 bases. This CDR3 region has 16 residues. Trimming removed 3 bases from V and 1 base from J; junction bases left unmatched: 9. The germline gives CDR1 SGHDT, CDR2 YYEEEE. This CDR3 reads CASSSWTGTPSYEQYF. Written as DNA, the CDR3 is TGTGCCAGCAGCTCCTGGACAGGGACACCTTCCTACGAGCAGTACTTC. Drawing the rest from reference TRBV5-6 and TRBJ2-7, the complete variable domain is DAGVTQSPTHLIKTRGQQVTLRCSPKSGHDTVSWYQQALGQGPQFIFQYYEEEERQRGNFPDRFSGHQFPNYSSELNVNALLLGDSALYLCASSSWTGTPSYEQYFGPGTRLTVT.

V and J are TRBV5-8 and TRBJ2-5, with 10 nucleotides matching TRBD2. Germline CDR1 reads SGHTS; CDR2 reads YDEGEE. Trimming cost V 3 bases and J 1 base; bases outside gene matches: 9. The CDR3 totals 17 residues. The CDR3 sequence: CASSSGGAGGLQETQYF. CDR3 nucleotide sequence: TGTGCCAGCAGCTCGGGAGGAGCGGGGGGGCTCCAAGAGACCCAGTACTTC.

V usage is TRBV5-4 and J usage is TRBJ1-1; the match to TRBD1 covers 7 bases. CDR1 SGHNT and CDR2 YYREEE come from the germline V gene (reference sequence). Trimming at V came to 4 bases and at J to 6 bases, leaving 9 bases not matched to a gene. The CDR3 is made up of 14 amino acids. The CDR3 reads CASSRGGRVSEAFF. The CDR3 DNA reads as TGTGCCAGCAGCCGAGGGGGCCGGGTCTCTGAAGCTTTCTTT.

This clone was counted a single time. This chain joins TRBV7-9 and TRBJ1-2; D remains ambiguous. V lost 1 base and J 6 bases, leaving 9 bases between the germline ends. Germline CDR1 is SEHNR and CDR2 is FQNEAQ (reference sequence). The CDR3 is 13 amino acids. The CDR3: CASSLGTRDGYTF. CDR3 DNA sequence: TGTGCCAGCAGCTTAGGGACGAGGGATGGCTACACCTTC.

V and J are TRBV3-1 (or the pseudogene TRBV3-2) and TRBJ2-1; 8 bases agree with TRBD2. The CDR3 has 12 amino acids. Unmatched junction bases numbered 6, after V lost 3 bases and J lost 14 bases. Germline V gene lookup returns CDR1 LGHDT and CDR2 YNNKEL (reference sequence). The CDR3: CASSHLQREKFF. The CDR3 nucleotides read TGTGCCAGCAGCCACCTTCAGCGGGAGAAGTTCTTC.

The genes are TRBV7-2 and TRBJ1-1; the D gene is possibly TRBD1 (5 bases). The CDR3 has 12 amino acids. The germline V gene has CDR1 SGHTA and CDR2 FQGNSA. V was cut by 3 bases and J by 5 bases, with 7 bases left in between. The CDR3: CASSFRATEAFF. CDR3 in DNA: TGTGCCAGCAGCTTCAGGGCTACTGAAGCTTTCTTT.

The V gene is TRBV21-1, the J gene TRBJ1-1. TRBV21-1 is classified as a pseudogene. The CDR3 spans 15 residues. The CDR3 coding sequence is TGTGCCAGCAGCACCGGGGGTTTGTCGCTGAATGAAGCTTTCTTT. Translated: CASSTGGLSLNEAFF.

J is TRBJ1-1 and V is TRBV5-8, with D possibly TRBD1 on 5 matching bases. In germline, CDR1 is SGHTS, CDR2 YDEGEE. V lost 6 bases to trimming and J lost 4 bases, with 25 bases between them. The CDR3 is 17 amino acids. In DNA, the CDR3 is TGTGCCAGCATCCTGGCGGCTGGGGGACCTAGCGGCACTGAAGCTTTCTTT. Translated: CASILAAGGPSGTEAFF.

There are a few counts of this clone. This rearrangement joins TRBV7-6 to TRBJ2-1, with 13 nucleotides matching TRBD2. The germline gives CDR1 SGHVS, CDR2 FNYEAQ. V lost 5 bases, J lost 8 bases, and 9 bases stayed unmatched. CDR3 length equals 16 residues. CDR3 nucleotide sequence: TGTGCCAGCAGCCCGAAACTAGCGGGGGGGCCCCATGAGCAGTTCTTC. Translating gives CASSPKLAGGPHEQFF.

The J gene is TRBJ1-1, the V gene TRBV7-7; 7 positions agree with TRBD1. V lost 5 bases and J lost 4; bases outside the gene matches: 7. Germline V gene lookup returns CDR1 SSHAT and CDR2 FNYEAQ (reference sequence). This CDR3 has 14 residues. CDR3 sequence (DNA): TGTGCCAGCAGCCCTACGACAGGGTTCACTGAAGCTTTCTTT. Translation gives CASSPTTGFTEAFF.

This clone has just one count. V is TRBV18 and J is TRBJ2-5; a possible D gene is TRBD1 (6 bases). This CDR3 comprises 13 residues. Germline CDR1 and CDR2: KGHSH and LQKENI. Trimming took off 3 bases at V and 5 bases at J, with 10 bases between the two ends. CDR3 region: CASSPGAWETQYF. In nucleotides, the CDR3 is TGTGCCAGCTCACCGGGGGCCTGGGAGACCCAGTACTTC.